This entry lists 6 T cell receptor beta chains sequenced from one sample in a study of cytomegalovirus exposure and HLA in healthy donors. Assay used: immunoSEQ multiplex PCR; TCRdb lists only in-frame clones, some missing. The table shows about 360,000 clones, with about nine tenths occurring only once. The sequencing input was PBMCs. These receptors were obtained from a young woman in good health and CMV-seronegative.

This clone was detected only once. This sequence joins TRBV28 and TRBJ1-5; no reliable D call. This CDR3 is built from 13 residues. The V gene's germline CDR1 is MDHEN and CDR2 SYDVKM. Trimming removed 5 bases from V and 8 bases from J, with 13 bases in between. CDR3 coding DNA: TGTGCCAGCAGTGTAAACGAGGAGAAGCCCCAGCATTTT. Its translation is CASSVNEEKPQHF. Full variable domain (missing parts from reference TRBV28 and TRBJ1-5): DVKVTQSSRYLVKRTGEKVFLECVQDMDHENMFWYRQDPGLGLRLIYFSYDVKMKEKGDIPEGYSVSREKKERFSLILESASTNQTSMYLCASSVNEEKPQHFGDGTRLSIL.

This chain links TRBV28 with TRBJ2-4, with 8 positions matching TRBD1. Germline V gives CDR1 MDHEN, CDR2 SYDVKM. V lost 5 bases and J lost 3; bases outside the gene matches: 9. The CDR3 runs to 16 residues. This CDR3 reads CASSAQGARGKNIQYF. The CDR3 region has the DNA TGTGCCAGCAGTGCTCAGGGGGCGCGGGGCAAAAACATTCAGTACTTC.

This chain connects TRBV30 to TRBJ2-3, with D possibly TRBD2 on 6 matching bases. CDR1 is GTSNPN and CDR2 is SVGIG in the germline V gene (reference sequence). V dropped 5 bases and J dropped 2 bases, with 11 bases sitting between them. The CDR3 length is 13 residues. CDR3 sequence (DNA): TGTGCCTGGTGGGGGGAGGTCACAGATACGCAGTATTTT. Protein sequence: CAWWGEVTDTQYF. Supplemented by reference TRBV30 and TRBJ2-3, the full variable domain reads SQTIHQWPATLVQPVGSPLSLECTVEGTSNPNLYWYRQAAGRGLQLLFYSVGIGQISSEVPQNLSASRPQDRQFILSSKKLLLSDSGFYLCAWWGEVTDTQYFGPGTRLTVL.

The V call is TRBV25-1, the J call TRBJ2-3, with D possibly being TRBD2 (5 bases). Trimming removed 3 bases from V and 2 bases from J, with 9 bases in between. CDR3 length: 14 residues. Germline values: CDR1 MGHDK, CDR2 SYGVNS. CDR3 sequence reads: CASSDRADTDTQYF. CDR3 coding DNA: TGTGCCAGCAGTGATCGAGCGGACACAGATACGCAGTATTTT.

The chain carries TRBV5-1 and TRBJ2-1; 7 bases are shared with TRBD2. CDR1 is SGHRS, CDR2 YFSETQ, per germline. The V segment lost 4 bases and the J segment 3 bases; nucleotides outside the gene matches: 4. The CDR3 contains 14 residues. The CDR3 DNA sequence: TGCGCCAGCAGCCCGGGACTACTCTACAATGAGCAGTTCTTC. Amino acid sequence: CASSPGLLYNEQFF. The variable domain in full, with the rest retrieved from reference TRBV5-1 and TRBJ2-1, is KAGVTQTPRYLIKTRGQQVTLSCSPISGHRSVSWYQQTPGQGLQFLFEYFSETQRNKGNFPGRFSGRQFSNSRSEMNVSTLELGDSALYLCASSPGLLYNEQFFGPGTRLTVL.

V is TRBV11-2 and J is TRBJ2-3; 8 bases fit TRBD2. Trimming removed 5 bases from V and 4 bases from J; junction bases left unmatched: 8. This CDR3 is 15 amino acids long. The germline V gene has CDR1 SGHAT and CDR2 FQNNGV. The CDR3 DNA reads TGTGCCAGCAGCCATTACGGGACTAGTGCAGATACGCAGTATTTT. Its translation is CASSHYGTSADTQYF.